These T cell receptor beta chains were read from a single sample in a study of vaccination effects on CD4 cells after COVID-19. These receptors have no identified antigens. Libraries were prepared by immunoSEQ multiplex PCR; TCRdb keeps only in-frame clonotypes and omits some of them. The sample has about 19,000 clones, about 74% seen once. The material sequenced was CD4+ T cells from PBMCs cultured with SARS-CoV-2 spike peptides, taken before COVID-19 vaccination. These receptors were taken from a human donor who had a prior SARS-CoV-2 infection. CDR3s include the opening cysteine and the closing phenylalanine or tryptophan. A D gene is named only where the DNA matches it firmly. The listing skips clone size in some rows; elsewhere it reads once, few, many or a size class.

V	D	size	J	CDR3	DNA
TRBV30	TRBD1	few	TRBJ2-3	CAWSDSGQGYTQYF	TGTGCCTGGAGCGACTCGGGACAGGGGTATACGCAGTATTTT
TRBV18	-	-	TRBJ2-2	CASSPRYLDAYTGELFF	TGTGCCAGCTCTCCTCGATACCTGGACGCTTACACCGGGGAGCTGTTTTTT
TRBV7-3	TRBD2	large	TRBJ2-1	CASSLEWVAGENEQFF	TGTGCCAGCAGCTTGGAATGGGTAGCGGGTGAAAATGAGCAGTTCTTC
TRBV20-1	-	-	TRBJ1-1	CSARGSTEAFF	TGCAGTGCTAGGGGCAGCACTGAAGCTTTCTTT
TRBV27	-	-	TRBJ1-3	CASSLGGPSGNTIYF	TGTGCCAGCAGTTTGGGCGGTCCCTCTGGAAACACCATATATTTT
TRBV6-4	TRBD1	-	TRBJ1-1	CASSDSDRATEAFF	TGTGCCAGCAGTGACTCCGACAGGGCCACTGAAGCTTTCTTT
TRBV11-3	-	-	TRBJ2-1	CASSFRGEQFF	TGTGCCAGCAGCTTTCGGGGAGAGCAGTTCTTC
TRBV20-1	TRBD1	-	TRBJ2-2	CSATDRGRTGELFF	TGCAGTGCTACTGACAGGGGGCGGACCGGGGAGCTGTTTTTT
TRBV2	TRBD2	-	TRBJ2-3	CASRMGSGGPHTQYF	TGTGCCAGCAGAATGGGGAGCGGGGGGCCGCATACGCAGTATTTT
TRBV18	TRBD1	-	TRBJ2-5	CASSTKTGGLETQYF	TGTGCCAGCTCAACCAAGACAGGGGGCCTGGAGACCCAGTACTTC
TRBV6-5	TRBD1	-	TRBJ1-2	CASSYLMTGGIYGYTF	TGTGCCAGCAGTTACCTGATGACAGGGGGGATATATGGCTACACCTTC
TRBV6-1	-	-	TRBJ1-1	CASSEWAQGPEAFF	TGTGCCAGCAGTGAATGGGCCCAGGGCCCTGAAGCTTTCTTT
TRBV7-9	-	-	TRBJ1-2	CASSLDAHGYTF	TGTGCCAGCAGCTTAGATGCACATGGCTACACCTTC
TRBV20-1	-	-	TRBJ2-7	CSAREDYEQYF	TGCAGTGCTAGGGAGGATTACGAGCAGTACTTC
TRBV6-6	-	-	TRBJ2-3	CASSRSWGLTDTQYF	TGTGCCAGCAGTCGATCTTGGGGGCTCACAGATACGCAGTATTTT
TRBV20-1	-	once	TRBJ2-3	CSARARVGSDTQYF	TGCAGTGCTCGTGCAAGGGTAGGATCAGATACGCAGTATTTT
TRBV20-1	-	few	TRBJ2-7	CSASSGLSSYEQYF	TGCAGTGCTAGTTCCGGGTTGAGCTCCTACGAGCAGTACTTC
TRBV27	-	once	TRBJ2-7	CASSLEGRLGYEQYF	TGTGCCAGCAGTTTAGAGGGCAGGCTGGGGTACGAGCAGTACTTC
TRBV4-1	TRBD2	-	TRBJ2-3	CASSQHVAPGGPDTQYF	TGCGCCAGCAGCCAACATGTCGCGCCGGGGGGACCAGATACGCAGTATTTT
TRBV29-1	TRBD2	-	TRBJ2-1	CSVGASGRAQYGTEQFF	TGCAGCGTGGGAGCTAGCGGGAGGGCCCAATACGGGACTGAGCAGTTCTTC
TRBV18	TRBD1	few	TRBJ1-5	CASSRQGSNQPQHF	TGTGCCAGCTCACGACAGGGTAGCAATCAGCCCCAGCATTTT
TRBV24-1	-	few	TRBJ1-2	CATSDYGYGYTF	TGTGCCACCAGTGATTATGGGTATGGCTACACCTTC
TRBV5-1	-	-	TRBJ2-5	CASSFGTGYPETQYF	TGCGCCAGCAGCTTTGGAACAGGGTATCCGGAGACCCAGTACTTC
TRBV12-3/TRBV12-4	-	-	TRBJ2-3	CASSLWGADTQYF	TGTGCCAGCAGTTTGTGGGGGGCAGATACGCAGTATTTT
TRBV18	-	-	TRBJ2-1	CASSPGSRNEQFF	TGTGCCAGCTCACCCGGGAGTAGGAATGAGCAGTTCTTC
TRBV30	-	-	TRBJ2-7	CAWSRRLLSYEQYF	TGTGCCTGGAGTCGGCGCCTACTTTCCTACGAGCAGTACTTC
TRBV24-1	-	-	TRBJ2-2	CATREGGPGELFF	TGTGCCACCAGAGAAGGAGGCCCCGGGGAGCTGTTTTTT
TRBV7-9	-	few	TRBJ2-2	CASSLTSMPGELFF	TGTGCCAGCAGCCTCACTAGTATGCCCGGGGAGCTGTTTTTT
TRBV7-2	TRBD2	-	TRBJ2-5	CASSLGSGRGETQYF	TGTGCCAGCAGCTTAGGAAGCGGGAGGGGAGAGACCCAGTACTTC
TRBV11-3	-	-	TRBJ2-3	CASSLGLTITDTQYF	TGTGCCAGCAGCCTGGGACTCACTATCACAGATACGCAGTATTTT
TRBV19	-	-	TRBJ2-1	CASSQNTYNEQFF	TGTGCCAGTAGCCAAAATACCTACAATGAGCAGTTCTTC
TRBV27	-	once	TRBJ1-1	CASRPDWGGTEAFF	TGTGCCAGCAGGCCGGACTGGGGCGGCACTGAAGCTTTCTTT
TRBV3-1/TRBV3-2	-	few	TRBJ1-2	CASSHVGSGYTF	TGTGCCAGCAGCCACGTCGGATCTGGCTACACCTTC
TRBV18	-	-	TRBJ1-5	CASSPIADEPQHF	TGTGCCAGCTCACCCATAGCGGACGAGCCCCAGCATTTT
TRBV11-3	-	-	TRBJ2-7	CASSQTDYEQYF	TGTGCCAGCAGCCAGACAGACTACGAGCAGTACTTC
TRBV6-4	TRBD2	few	TRBJ2-3	CASSSGLAGSDTQYF	TGTGCCAGCAGCTCCGGACTAGCGGGAAGTGATACGCAGTATTTT
TRBV7-7	-	few	TRBJ2-5	CASSLGWQETQYF	TGTGCTAGCAGCTTAGGTTGGCAAGAGACCCAGTACTTC
TRBV6-5	-	-	TRBJ2-7	CASSYSGEYEQYF	TGTGCCAGCAGTTACTCCGGGGAGTACGAGCAGTACTTC
TRBV4-2	-	few	TRBJ2-7	CASSQEFAGPSSYEQYF	TGTGCCAGCAGCCAAGAGTTTGCCGGACCGAGCTCCTACGAGCAGTACTTC
TRBV27	TRBD1	-	TRBJ2-1	CASSPGQADNEQFF	TGTGCCAGCAGTCCCGGACAGGCAGACAATGAGCAGTTCTTC
TRBV2	-	-	TRBJ1-1	CASSAQGNTEAFF	TGTGCCAGCAGTGCTCAGGGAAACACTGAAGCTTTCTTT
TRBV7-2	TRBD1	-	TRBJ2-7	CASSSGGTSYEQYF	TGTGCCAGCAGCTCAGGGGGCACATCCTACGAGCAGTACTTC
TRBV5-4	-	-	TRBJ2-4	CASSPTGRAKNIQYF	TGTGCCAGCAGCCCGACGGGACGGGCCAAAAACATTCAGTACTTC
TRBV6-5	TRBD1	-	TRBJ1-2	CASSHGQGYGYTF	TGTGCCAGCAGCCACGGACAGGGCTATGGCTACACCTTC
TRBV2	TRBD1	-	TRBJ1-2	CASSALRGPGYTF	TGTGCCAGCAGTGCGTTGAGGGGGCCTGGCTACACCTTC
TRBV18	-	-	TRBJ1-4	CASSPAGDEKLFF	TGTGCCAGCTCACCGGCGGGGGATGAAAAACTGTTTTTT
TRBV7-9	-	-	TRBJ1-4	CASSHERDTFNEKLFF	TGTGCCAGCAGCCATGAACGGGACACCTTTAATGAAAAACTGTTTTTT
TRBV7-2	-	-	TRBJ1-2	CASSPPPGYYGYTF	TGTGCCAGCAGCCCACCTCCAGGGTACTATGGCTACACCTTC
TRBV10-3	TRBD2	-	TRBJ2-3	CAIRAGVLSDTQYF	TGTGCCATCAGAGCGGGAGTATTGTCAGATACGCAGTATTTT
TRBV29-1	-	once	TRBJ1-2	CSVGGNYGYTF	TGCAGCGTTGGGGGTAACTATGGCTACACCTTC
TRBV5-8	TRBD1	few	TRBJ2-7	CASSSGQVTYEQYF	TGTGCCAGCAGCTCAGGACAGGTTACCTACGAGCAGTACTTC
TRBV5-1	-	-	TRBJ2-7	CASSLLSRYEQYF	TGCGCCAGCAGCTTGCTTTCCCGGTACGAGCAGTACTTC
TRBV6-5	TRBD1	-	TRBJ2-5	CASSRGRGETQYF	TGTGCCAGCAGTCGGGGCAGGGGGGAGACCCAGTACTTC
TRBV11-2	TRBD2	-	TRBJ2-1	CASSFDLAVTYNEQFF	TGTGCCAGCAGCTTCGACCTAGCGGTGACCTACAATGAGCAGTTCTTC
TRBV19	TRBD2	few	TRBJ2-3	CASSIFGTSGSADTQYF	TGTGCCAGTAGTATTTTTGGGACTAGCGGGAGCGCAGATACGCAGTATTTT